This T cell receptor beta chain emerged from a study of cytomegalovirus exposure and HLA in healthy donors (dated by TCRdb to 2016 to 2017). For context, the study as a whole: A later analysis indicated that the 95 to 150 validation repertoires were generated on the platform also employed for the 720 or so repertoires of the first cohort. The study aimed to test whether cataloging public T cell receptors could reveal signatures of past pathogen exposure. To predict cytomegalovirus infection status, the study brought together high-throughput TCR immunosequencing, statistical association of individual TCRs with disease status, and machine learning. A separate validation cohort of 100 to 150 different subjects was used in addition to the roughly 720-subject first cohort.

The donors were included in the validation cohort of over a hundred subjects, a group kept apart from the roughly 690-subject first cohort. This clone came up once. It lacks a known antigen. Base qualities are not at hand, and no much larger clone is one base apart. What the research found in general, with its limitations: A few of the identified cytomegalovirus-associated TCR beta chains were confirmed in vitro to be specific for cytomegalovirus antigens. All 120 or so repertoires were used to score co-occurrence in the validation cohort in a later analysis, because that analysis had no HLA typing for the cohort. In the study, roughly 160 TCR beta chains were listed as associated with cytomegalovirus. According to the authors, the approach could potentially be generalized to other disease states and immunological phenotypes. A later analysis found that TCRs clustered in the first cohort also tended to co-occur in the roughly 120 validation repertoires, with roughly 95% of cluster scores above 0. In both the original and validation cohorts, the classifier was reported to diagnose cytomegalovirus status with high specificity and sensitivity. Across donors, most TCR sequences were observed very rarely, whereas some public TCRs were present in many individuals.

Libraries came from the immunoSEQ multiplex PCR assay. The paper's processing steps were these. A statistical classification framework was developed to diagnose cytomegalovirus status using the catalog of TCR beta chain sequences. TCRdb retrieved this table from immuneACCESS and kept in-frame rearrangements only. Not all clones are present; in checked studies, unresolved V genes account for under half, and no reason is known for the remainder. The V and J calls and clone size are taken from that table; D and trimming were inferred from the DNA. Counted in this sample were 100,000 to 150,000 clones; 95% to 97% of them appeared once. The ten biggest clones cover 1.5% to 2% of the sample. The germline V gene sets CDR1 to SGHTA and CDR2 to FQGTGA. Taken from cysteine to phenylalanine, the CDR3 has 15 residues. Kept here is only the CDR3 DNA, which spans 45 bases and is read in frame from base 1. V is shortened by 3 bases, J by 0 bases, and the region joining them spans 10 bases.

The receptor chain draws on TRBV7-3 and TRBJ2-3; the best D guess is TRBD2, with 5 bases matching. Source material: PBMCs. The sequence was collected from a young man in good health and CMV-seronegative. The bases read TGTGCCAGCAGCTTCGAGGGATCGAGCACAGATACGCAGTATTTT. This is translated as CASSFEGSSTDTQYF.